Detailed here is one T cell receptor (beta chain). This sample was taken from a study of T cells expressing NK-cell markers. TCRdb reprocessed the 5' RACE reads and reports one entry per CDR3 protein, with no DNA. There are roughly 420,000 distinct CDR3 sequences in the sample, with about 7.1% held by the top ten. The sequencing input was blood T cells: a sorted CD56 or NKG2C T cell subset, CD4+ or CD8+ T cells, or bulk PBMC T cells (not recorded which). The clonotype originates from a woman between 18 and 70 years old in good health.

CDR3 sequence reads: CASSSPEYSNQPQHF. The rearrangement links TRBV12-3 or TRBV12-4 to TRBJ1-5; TCRdb's D gene call, TRBD1, goes unchecked for lack of DNA. CDR3 size: 15 residues.